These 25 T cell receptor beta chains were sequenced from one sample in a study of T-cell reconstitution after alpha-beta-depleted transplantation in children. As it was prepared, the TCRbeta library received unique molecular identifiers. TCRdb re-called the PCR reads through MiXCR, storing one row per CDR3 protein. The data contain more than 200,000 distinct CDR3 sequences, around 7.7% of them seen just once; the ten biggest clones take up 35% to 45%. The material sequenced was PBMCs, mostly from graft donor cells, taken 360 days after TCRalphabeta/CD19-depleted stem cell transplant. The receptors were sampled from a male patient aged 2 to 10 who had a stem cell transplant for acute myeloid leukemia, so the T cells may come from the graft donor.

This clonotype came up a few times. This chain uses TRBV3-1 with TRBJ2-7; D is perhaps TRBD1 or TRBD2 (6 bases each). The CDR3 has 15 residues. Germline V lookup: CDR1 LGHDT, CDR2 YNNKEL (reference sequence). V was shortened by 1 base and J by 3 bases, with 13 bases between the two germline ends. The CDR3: CASSQGGGGGYEQYF. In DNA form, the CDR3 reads TGTGCCAGCAGCCAAGGGGGAGGAGGGGGCTACGAGCAGTACTTC.

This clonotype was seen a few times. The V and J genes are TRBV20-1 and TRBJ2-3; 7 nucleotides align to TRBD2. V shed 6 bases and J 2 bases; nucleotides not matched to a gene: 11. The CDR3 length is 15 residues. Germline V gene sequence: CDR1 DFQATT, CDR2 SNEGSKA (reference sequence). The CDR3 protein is CSAHGGGSDTDTQYF. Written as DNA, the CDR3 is TGCAGTGCCCATGGGGGGGGATCCGACACAGATACGCAGTATTTT.

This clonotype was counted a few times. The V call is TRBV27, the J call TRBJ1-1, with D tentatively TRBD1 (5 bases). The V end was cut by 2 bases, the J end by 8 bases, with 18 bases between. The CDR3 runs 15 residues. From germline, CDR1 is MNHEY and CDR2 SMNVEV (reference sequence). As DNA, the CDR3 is TGTGCCAGCAGTTTAGGCCGGCCGGTAGGGGCGGAAGCTTTCTTT. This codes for CASSLGRPVGAEAFF.

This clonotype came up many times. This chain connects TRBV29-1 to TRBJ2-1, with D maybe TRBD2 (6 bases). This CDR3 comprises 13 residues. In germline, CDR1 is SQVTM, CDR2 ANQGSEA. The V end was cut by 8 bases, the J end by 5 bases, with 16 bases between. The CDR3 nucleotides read TGCAGCTGCCTTGCTAGCGCTCACAATGAGCAGTTCTTC. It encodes CSCLASAHNEQFF.

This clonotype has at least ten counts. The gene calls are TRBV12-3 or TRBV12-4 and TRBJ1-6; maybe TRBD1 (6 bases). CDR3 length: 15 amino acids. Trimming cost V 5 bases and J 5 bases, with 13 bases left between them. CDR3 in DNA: TGTGCCAGCAGTCTAAAGGGGGTCGATAATTCACCCCTCCACTTT. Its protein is CASSLKGVDNSPLHF.

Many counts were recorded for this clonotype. The CDR3 is CASSPGGSYEQYV. The CDR3 DNA reads TGTGCCAGCAGTCCAGGGGGATCCTACGAGCAGTACGTC. The genes are TRBV12-3 or TRBV12-4 and TRBJ2-7, with 7 positions matching TRBD1. This CDR3 spans 13 amino acids. Trimming took 5 bases from V and 1 from J; bases not matched to a gene: 2.

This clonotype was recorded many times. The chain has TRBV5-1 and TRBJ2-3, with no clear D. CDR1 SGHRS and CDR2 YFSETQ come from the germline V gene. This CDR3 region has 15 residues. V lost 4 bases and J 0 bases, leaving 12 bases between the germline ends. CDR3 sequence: CASSPRGLSTDTQYF. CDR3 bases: TGCGCCAGCAGCCCCCGAGGCCTCAGCACAGATACGCAGTATTTT.

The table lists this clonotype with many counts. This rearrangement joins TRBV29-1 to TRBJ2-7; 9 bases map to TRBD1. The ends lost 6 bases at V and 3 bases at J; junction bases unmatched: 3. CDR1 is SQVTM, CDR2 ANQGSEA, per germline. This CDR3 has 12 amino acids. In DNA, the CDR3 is TGCAGCGTGACAGGGGGGTTCTACGAGCAGTACTTC. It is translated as CSVTGGFYEQYF.

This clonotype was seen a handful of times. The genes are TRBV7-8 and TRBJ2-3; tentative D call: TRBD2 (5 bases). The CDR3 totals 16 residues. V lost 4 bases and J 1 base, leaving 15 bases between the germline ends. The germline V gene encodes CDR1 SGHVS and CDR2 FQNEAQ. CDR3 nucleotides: TGTGCCAGCAGCTCACCGCGGCTAGCAGGCACAGATACGCAGTATTTT. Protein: CASSSPRLAGTDTQYF.

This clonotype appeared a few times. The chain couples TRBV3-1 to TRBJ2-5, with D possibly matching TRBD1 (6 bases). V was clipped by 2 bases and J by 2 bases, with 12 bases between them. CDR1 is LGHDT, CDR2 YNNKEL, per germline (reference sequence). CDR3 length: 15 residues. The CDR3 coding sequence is TGTGCCAGCAGCCAACGTACAGGGTGGCAAGAGACCCAGTACTTC. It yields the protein CASSQRTGWQETQYF.

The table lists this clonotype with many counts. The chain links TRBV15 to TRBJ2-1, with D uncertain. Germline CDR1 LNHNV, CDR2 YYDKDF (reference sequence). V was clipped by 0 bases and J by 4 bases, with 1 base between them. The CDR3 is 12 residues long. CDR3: CATSREYNEQFF. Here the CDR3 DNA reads TGTGCCACCAGCAGAGAGTACAATGAGCAGTTCTTC.

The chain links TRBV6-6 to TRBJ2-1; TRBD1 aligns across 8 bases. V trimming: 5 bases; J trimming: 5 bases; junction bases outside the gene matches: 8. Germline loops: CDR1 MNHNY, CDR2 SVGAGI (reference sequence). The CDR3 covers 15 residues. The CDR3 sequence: CASSPPGQANNEQFF. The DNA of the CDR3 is TGTGCCAGCAGTCCTCCGGGACAGGCTAACAATGAGCAGTTCTTC.

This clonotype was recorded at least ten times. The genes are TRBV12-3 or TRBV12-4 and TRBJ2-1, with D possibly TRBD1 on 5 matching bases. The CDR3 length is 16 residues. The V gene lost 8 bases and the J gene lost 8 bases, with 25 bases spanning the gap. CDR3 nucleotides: TGTGCCAGCCGTCCCCTTTGGCAGGGCCATTGGTATGAGCAGTTCTTC. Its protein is CASRPLWQGHWYEQFF.

This CDR3 reads CASSPPRGRDSPEQFF. CDR3 DNA sequence: TGTGCCAGCTCACCACCCCGGGGGAGGGATTCCCCTGAGCAGTTCTTC. The chain links TRBV18 to TRBJ2-1, with 7 nucleotides matching TRBD2. Per the germline V gene, CDR1 is KGHSH and CDR2 is LQKENI. After removal of 0 bases from V and 9 bases from J, the junction contained 11 bases not matched to a gene. The CDR3 loop spans 16 amino acids. Supplemented by reference TRBV18 and TRBJ2-1, the full variable domain reads NAGVMQNPRHLVRRRGQEARLRCSPMKGHSHVYWYRQLPEEGLKFMVYLQKENIIDESGMPKERFSAEFPKEGPSILRIQQVVRGDSAAYFCASSPPRGRDSPEQFFGPGTRLTVL.

CDR3 DNA: TGTGCCAGTCCGGACCCGGCCCCCTACAATGAGCAGTTCTTC. It yields the protein CASPDPAPYNEQFF. The chain employs TRBV13 and TRBJ2-1; D not certain. The CDR3 is 14 amino acids. The germline V gene has CDR1 PRHDT and CDR2 FYEKMQ (reference sequence). V lost 9 bases, J lost 2 bases, and 14 bases lay in between.

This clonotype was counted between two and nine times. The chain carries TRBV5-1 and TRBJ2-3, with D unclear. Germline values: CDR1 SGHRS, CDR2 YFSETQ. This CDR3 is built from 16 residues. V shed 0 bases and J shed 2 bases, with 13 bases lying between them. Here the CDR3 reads CASSLVPAMDTDTQYF. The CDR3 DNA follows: TGCGCCAGCAGCTTGGTTCCAGCTATGGACACAGATACGCAGTATTTT.

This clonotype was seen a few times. The CDR3 DNA reads TGTGCCAGCAGCTCCCATCAGACGTATGAAGCTTTCTTT. Its translation: CASSSHQTYEAFF. This rearrangement joins TRBV5-5 to TRBJ1-1; no definite D call. V was clipped by 3 bases and J by 7 bases, with 13 bases between them. The CDR3 totals 13 residues. Germline lookup yields CDR1 SGHKS and CDR2 YYEKEE (reference sequence). The whole variable domain, filled in from reference TRBV5-5 and TRBJ1-1, reads DAGVTQSPTHLIKTRGQQVTLRCSPISGHKSVSWYQQVLGQGPQFIFQYYEKEERGRGNFPDRFSARQFPNYSSELNVNALLLGDSALYLCASSSHQTYEAFFGQGTRLTVV.

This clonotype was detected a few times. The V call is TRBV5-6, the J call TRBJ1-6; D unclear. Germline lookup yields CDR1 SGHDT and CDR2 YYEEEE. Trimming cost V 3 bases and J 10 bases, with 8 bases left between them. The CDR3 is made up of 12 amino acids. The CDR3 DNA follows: TGTGCCAGCAGCTGGGATTGGTCACCCCTCCACTTT. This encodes CASSWDWSPLHF.

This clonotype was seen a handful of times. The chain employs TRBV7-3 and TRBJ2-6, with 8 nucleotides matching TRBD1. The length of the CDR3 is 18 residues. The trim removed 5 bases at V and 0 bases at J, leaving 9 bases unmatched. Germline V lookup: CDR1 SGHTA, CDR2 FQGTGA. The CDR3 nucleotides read TGTGCCAGCAGCCCATGGACAGGGTTCATCTCTGGGGCCAACGTCCTGACTTTC. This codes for CASSPWTGFISGANVLTF.

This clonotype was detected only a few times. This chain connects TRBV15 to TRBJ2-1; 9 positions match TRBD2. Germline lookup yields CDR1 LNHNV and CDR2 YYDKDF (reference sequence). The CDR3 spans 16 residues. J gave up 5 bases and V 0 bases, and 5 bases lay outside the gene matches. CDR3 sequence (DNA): TGTGCCACCAGCAGAGATCGTCGACTAGCGGACAATGAGCAGTTCTTC. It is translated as CATSRDRRLADNEQFF.

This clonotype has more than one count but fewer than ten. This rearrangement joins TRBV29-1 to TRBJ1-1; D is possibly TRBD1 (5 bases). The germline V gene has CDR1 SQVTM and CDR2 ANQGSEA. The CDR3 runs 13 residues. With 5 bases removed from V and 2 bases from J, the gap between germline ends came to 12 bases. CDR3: CSVQGTGNTEAFF. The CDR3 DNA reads TGCAGCGTTCAAGGGACGGGAAACACTGAAGCTTTCTTT. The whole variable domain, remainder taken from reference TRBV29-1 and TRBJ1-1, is SAVISQKPSRDICQRGTSLTIQCQVDSQVTMMFWYRQQPGQSLTLIATANQGSEATYESGFVIDKFPISRPNLTFSTLTVSNMSPEDSSIYLCSVQGTGNTEAFFGQGTRLTVV.

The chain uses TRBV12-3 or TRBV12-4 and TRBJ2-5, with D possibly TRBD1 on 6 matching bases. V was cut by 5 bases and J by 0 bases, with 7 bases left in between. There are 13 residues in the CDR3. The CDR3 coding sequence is TGTGCCAGCAGTGCAGGGGACCAAGAGACCCAGTACTTC. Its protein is CASSAGDQETQYF.

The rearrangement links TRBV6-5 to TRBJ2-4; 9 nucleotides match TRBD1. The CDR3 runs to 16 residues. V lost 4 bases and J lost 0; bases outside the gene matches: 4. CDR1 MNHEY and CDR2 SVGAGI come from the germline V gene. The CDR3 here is CASSSRDREAKNIQYF. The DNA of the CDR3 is TGTGCCAGCAGTTCCCGGGACAGGGAAGCCAAAAACATTCAGTACTTC.

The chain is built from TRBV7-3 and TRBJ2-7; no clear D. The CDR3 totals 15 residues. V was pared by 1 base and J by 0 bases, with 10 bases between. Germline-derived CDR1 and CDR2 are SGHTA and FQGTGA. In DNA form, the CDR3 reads TGTGCCAGCAGCTTAAGGCCAGAGAGCTCCTACGAGCAGTACTTC. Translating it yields CASSLRPESSYEQYF. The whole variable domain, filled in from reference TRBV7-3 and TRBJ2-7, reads GAGVSQTPSNKVTEKGKYVELRCDPISGHTALYWYRQSLGQGPEFLIYFQGTGAADDSGLPNDRFFAVRPEGSVSTLKIQRTERGDSAVYLCASSLRPESSYEQYFGPGTRLTVT.

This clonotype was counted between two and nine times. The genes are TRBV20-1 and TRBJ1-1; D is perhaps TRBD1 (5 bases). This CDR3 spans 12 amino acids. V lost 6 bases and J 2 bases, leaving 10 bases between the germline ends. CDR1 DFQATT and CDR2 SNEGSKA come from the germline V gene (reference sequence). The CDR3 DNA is TGCAGTGCCTTGACAGCTAACACTGAAGCTTTCTTT. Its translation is CSALTANTEAFF.